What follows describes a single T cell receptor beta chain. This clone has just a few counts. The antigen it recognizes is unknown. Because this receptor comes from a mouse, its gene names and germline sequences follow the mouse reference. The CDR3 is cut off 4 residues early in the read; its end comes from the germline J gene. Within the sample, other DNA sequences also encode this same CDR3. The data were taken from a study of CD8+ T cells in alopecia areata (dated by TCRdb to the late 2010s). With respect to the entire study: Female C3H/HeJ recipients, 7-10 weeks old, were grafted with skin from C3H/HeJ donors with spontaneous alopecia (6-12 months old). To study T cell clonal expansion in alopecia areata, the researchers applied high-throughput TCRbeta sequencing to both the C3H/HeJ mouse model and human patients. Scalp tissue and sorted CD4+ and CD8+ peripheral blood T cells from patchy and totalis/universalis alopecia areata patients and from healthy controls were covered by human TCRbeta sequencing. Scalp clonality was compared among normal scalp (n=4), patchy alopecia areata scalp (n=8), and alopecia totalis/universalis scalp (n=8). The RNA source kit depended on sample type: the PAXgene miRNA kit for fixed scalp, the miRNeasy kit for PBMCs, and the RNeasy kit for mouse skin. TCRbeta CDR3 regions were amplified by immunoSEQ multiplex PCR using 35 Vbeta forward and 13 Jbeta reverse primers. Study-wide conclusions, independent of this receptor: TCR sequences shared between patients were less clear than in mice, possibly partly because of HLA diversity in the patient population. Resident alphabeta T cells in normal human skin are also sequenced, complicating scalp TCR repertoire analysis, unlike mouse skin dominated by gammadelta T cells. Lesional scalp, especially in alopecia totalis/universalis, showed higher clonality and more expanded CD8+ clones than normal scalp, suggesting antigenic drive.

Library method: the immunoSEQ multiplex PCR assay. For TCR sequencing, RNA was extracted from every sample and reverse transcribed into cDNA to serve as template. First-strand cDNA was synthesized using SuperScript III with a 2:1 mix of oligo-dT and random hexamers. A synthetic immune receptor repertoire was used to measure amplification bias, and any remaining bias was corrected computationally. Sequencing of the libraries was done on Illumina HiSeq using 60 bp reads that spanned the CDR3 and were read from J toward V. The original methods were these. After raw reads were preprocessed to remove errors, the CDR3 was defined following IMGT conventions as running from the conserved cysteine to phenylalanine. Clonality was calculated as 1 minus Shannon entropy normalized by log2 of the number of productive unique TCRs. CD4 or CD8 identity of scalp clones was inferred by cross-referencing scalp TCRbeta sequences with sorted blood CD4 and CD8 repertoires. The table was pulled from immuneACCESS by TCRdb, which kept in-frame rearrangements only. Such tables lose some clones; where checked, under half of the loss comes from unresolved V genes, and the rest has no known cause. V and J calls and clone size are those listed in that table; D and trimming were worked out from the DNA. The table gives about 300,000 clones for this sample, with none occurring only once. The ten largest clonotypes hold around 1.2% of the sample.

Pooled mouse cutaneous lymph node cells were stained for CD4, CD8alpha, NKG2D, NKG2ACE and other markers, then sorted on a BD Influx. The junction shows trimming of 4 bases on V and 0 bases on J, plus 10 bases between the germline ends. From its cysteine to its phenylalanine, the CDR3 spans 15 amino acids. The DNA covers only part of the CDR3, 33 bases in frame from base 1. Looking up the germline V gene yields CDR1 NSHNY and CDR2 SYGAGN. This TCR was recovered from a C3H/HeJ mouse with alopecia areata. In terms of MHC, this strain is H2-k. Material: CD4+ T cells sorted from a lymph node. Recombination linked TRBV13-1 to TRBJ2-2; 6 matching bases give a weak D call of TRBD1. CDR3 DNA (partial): TGTGCCAGCAGTCCTCAGGGGTCAAACACCGGG. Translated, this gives CASSPQGSNTG. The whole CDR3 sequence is CASSPQGSNTGQLYF.